The clone carrying this T cell receptor (beta chain) appeared once. Its antigen is unidentified. This specimen belongs to a study of shared clonotypes between healthy human individuals. Whole-study findings and limits: An expected dependence of interdonor clonotype sharing on sequencing depth was noted.

Naive-designated CD8 cells lacked CD45RO, were positively enriched for CCR7, and omitted terminally differentiated effector memory CD45RA+ cells. The junction had 6 bases not matched to a gene; V was cut back by 2 bases and J by 3 bases. The CDR3 is 16 amino acids. The germline gives CDR1 MNHNY, CDR2 SVGAGI (reference sequence). TCRdb keeps only in-frame clones here, not all; method: immunoSEQ multiplex PCR. In the table there are more than 2 million clones, about 95% of which are singletons. This sequence was found in a man aged 18 to 30 in good health. The sample taken for sequencing was naive CD8+ T cells sorted from blood. The chain links TRBV6-6 to TRBJ2-1; 8 nucleotides line up with TRBD2. The CDR3 region has the DNA TGTGCCAGCAGTTACACAGCCGGGACTAGCTACAATGAGCAGTTCTTC. Translation: CASSYTAGTSYNEQFF.